What follows describes a single T cell receptor (beta chain). The V and J ends lost 0 bases and 0 bases respectively, with 16 bases between them. Germline V CDR1 and CDR2: SGHDT, YYEEEE. This CDR3 spans 18 amino acids. This entry is derived from a study of OX40 agonist ivuxolimab in advanced cancers. As for the study in general: Patients received ivuxolimab, an agonistic anti-OX40 (CD134) antibody. Aged about 20 to 80 with a mean of around 60 years, they were about 78% male.

Libraries were prepared by immunoSEQ multiplex PCR; TCRdb keeps only in-frame clonotypes and omits some of them. The sample has about 82,000 clones, roughly 85% seen once. This chain links TRBV5-6 with TRBJ1-5, with a weak D call TRBD1 (6 bases). The sample here was CD4+ or CD8+ T cells sorted from blood, taken in a trial of the OX40 agonist ivuxolimab. This receptor was identified in an adult with an advanced solid tumor such as melanoma, head and neck, liver or kidney cancer. CDR3 region: CASSLGEVGTHSNQPQHF. The CDR3 DNA reads TGTGCCAGCAGCTTGGGGGAGGTGGGGACACATAGCAATCAGCCCCAGCATTTT.